This TCR beta chain was sequenced for a study of T-cell reconstitution after alpha-beta-depleted transplantation in children. Regarding the study as a whole: Hyperexpanded clones declined; after one year, newly produced T cells mostly supplied diversity. Day-60 TCRbeta diversity that was high in some patients was derived from surviving recipient T cells and thymic progenitors.

Germline V CDR1 and CDR2: KGHSH, LQKENI. This CDR3 has 15 residues. Unique molecular identifiers were incorporated when the TCRbeta library was constructed. TCRdb independently ran MiXCR on the PCR reads; one entry per CDR3 protein. Of 250,000 to 300,000 distinct CDR3 sequences in the sample, about 9.4% were seen once. As to this clonotype: The antigen remains undetermined. One junction end does not reproduce the germline sequence, and a read error may be involved.

The sample in question was PBMCs, obtained before TCRalphabeta/CD19-depleted stem cell transplant. The chain couples TRBV18 to TRBJ2-7; 7 bases line up with TRBD1. The source is a boy under three years old with acute myeloid leukemia, due to receive a stem cell transplant. The CDR3 DNA reads as TGTGCCAGCTCAGTCGGACAGGACGCTCTTCACGACCAGTACTTC. Amino acids: CASSVGQDALHDQYF. Looking up the rest from reference TRBV18 and TRBJ2-7 gives the full variable domain: NAGVMQNPRHLVRRRGQEARLRCSPMKGHSHVYWYRQLPEEGLKFMVYLQKENIIDESGMPKERFSAEFPKEGPSILRIQQVVRGDSAAYFCASSVGQDALHDQYFGPGTRLTVT.